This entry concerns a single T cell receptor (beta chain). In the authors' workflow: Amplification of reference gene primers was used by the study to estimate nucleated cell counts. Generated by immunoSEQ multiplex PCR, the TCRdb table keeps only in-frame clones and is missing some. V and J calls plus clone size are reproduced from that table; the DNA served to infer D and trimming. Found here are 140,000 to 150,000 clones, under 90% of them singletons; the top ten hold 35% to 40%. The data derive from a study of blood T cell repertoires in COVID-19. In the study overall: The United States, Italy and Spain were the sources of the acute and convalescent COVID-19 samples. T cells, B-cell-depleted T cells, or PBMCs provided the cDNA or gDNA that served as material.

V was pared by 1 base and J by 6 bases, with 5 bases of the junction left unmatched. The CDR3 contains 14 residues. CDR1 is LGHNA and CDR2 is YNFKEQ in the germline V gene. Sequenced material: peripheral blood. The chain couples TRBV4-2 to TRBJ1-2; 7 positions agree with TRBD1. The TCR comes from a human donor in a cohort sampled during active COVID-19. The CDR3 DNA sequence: TGTGCCAGCAGCCAAGTGGACAGGTCGGATGGCTACACCTTC. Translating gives CASSQVDRSDGYTF.